This TCR beta chain is from a study of T cells in localized non-small cell lung cancer. Here immunoSEQ multiplex PCR was the method, and the copy in TCRdb shows in-frame clones only, minus some. Here the sample spans about 15,000 clones, 85% to 90% being singletons. In this sample, this clone turned up once. Its antigen is currently unknown. The V end lost 2 bases, the J end lost 14 bases, and 16 bases lay between the germline ends. CDR1 is SGHDT, CDR2 YYEEEE, per germline. The CDR3 runs 12 residues. General study results and limits: Because researchers sequenced only one region of the tumor, heterogeneity is still possible. Maximal T cell clonality occurred in uninvolved adjacent lung, with tumor ranking below it. Among the top 100 tumor clones, a median around 50 appeared in adjacent lung.

Source: peripheral blood, taken before any cancer treatment. The chain uses TRBV5-6 and TRBJ1-2; weak D call: TRBD1 (6 bases). The TCR was taken from a female donor of 60 years or more with stage I squamous cell lung carcinoma. CDR3 sequence: CASSFNRGLETF. The CDR3 DNA sequence: TGTGCCAGCAGCTTTAACCGGGGGCTTGAAACCTTC.